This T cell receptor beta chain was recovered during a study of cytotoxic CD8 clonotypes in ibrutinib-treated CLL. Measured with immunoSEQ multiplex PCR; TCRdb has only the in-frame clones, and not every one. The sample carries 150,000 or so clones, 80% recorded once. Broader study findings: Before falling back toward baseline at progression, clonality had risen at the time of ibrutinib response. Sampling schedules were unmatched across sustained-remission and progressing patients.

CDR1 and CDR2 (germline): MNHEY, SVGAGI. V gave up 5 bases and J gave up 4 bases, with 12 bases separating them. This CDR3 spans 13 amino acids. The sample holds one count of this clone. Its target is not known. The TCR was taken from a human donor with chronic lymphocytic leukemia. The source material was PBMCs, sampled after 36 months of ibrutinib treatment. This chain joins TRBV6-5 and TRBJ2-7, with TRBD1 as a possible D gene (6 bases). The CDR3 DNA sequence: TGTGCCAGCAGTGTTAAGGACAGATACGAGCAGTACTTC. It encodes CASSVKDRYEQYF.